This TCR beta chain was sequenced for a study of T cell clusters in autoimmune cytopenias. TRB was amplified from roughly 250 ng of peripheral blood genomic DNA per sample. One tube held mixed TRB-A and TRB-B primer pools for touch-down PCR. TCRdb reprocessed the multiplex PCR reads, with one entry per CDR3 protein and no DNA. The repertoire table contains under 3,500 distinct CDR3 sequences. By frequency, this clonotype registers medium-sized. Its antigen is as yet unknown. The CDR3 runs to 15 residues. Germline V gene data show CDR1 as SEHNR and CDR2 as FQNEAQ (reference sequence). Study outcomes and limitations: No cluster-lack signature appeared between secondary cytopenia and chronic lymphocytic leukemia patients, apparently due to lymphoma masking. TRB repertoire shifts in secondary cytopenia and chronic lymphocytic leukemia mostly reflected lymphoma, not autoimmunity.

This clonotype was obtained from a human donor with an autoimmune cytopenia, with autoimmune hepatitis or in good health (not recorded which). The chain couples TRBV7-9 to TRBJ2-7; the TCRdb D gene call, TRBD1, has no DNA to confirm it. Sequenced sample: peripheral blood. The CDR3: CASSLAQGAFYEQYF.